The 7 T cell receptor beta chains below all came from one sample that was sequenced in a study of type 1 and type 2 diabetes patients. Genomic DNA was the PCR template. The TCR beta CDR3 region was amplified using 30 forward and 13 reverse primers. TCRdb itself ran the multiplex PCR reads through MiXCR, one entry per CDR3 protein. The repertoire has 280,000 or so distinct CDR3 sequences, more than 45% of them found once; the top ten carry around 13%. Sequenced sample: peripheral blood mononuclear cells (PBMCs). These receptors originate from a man between 18 and 35 years old with type 2 diabetes.

This clonotype was detected ten times or more. The chain carries TRBV2 and TRBJ1-2; perhaps TRBD1 as D (5 bases). The germline V gene encodes CDR1 SNHLY and CDR2 FYNNEI. Trimming pared 7 bases from V and 8 bases from J, leaving 20 bases between. CDR3 length equals 14 residues. CDR3 protein: CASTRGVGIWGYTF. CDR3 nucleotides: TGTGCCAGCACCCGAGGGGTAGGGATTTGGGGCTACACCTTC.

The rearrangement joins TRBV10-2 to TRBJ2-1; 9 positions match TRBD2. The ends lost 0 bases at V and 9 bases at J; junction bases unmatched: 6. The germline V gene encodes CDR1 WSHSY and CDR2 SAAADI. The CDR3 is 15 amino acids. In DNA, the CDR3 is TGCGCCAGCAGTGAGTCGGCGGGAGGGCCGGGTGAGCAGTTCTTC. This encodes CASSESAGGPGEQFF.

The V gene is TRBV15, the J gene TRBJ2-7, with 9 bases aligning to TRBD2. This CDR3 has 16 residues. Germline V gives CDR1 LNHNV, CDR2 YYDKDF (reference sequence). V lost 0 bases, J lost 3 bases, and 6 bases stayed unmatched. The CDR3 loop is CATSRDQNSGSYEQYF. CDR3 in DNA: TGTGCCACCAGCAGAGATCAGAATAGCGGGAGCTACGAGCAGTACTTC.

This clonotype has only a few counts. This chain links TRBV5-1 with TRBJ1-2; the D is unclear. CDR1 is SGHRS, CDR2 YFSETQ, per germline. The CDR3 spans 12 residues. The V and J ends lost 3 bases and 7 bases respectively, with 10 bases between them. This chain's CDR3 is CASSSGLPGYTF. The CDR3 DNA follows: TGCGCCAGCAGCTCCGGATTACCTGGCTACACCTTC.

The chain links TRBV6-2 or TRBV6-3 to TRBJ1-1, with no clear D. Trimming took off 7 bases at V and 0 bases at J, with 9 bases between the two ends. The CDR3 sequence is 13 residues long. The V gene's germline CDR1 is MNHEY and CDR2 SVGEGT. CDR3 sequence (DNA): TGTGCCAGCACTAGGCATTTGAACACTGAAGCTTTCTTT. It yields the protein CASTRHLNTEAFF.

This clonotype was observed a handful of times. V is TRBV7-3 and J is TRBJ2-1; perhaps TRBD1 as D (6 bases). Trimming left V 5 bases short and J 12 bases short, with 17 bases between. The CDR3 is 13 residues long. Germline values: CDR1 SGHTA, CDR2 FQGTGA. The CDR3 nucleotides are TGTGCCAGCAGCCTATCACAGGGTTTCGGGCAGTTCTTC. This sequence encodes CASSLSQGFGQFF.

The J gene is TRBJ2-3, the V gene TRBV2, with 11 bases identical to TRBD2. V lost 11 bases to trimming and J lost 8 bases; unmatched junction nucleotides: 15. Germline V gives CDR1 SNHLY, CDR2 FYNNEI. The CDR3 is 15 amino acids. The CDR3 region is CAVTARTSGSGTQYF. In DNA, the CDR3 is TGTGCCGTCACCGCGCGGACTAGCGGGTCCGGTACGCAGTATTTT. Using reference TRBV2 and TRBJ2-3 for the parts outside the CDR3, the full variable domain is EPEVTQTPSHQVTQMGQEVILRCVPISNHLYFYWYRQILGQKVEFLVSFYNNEISEKSEIFDDQFSVERPDGSNFTLKIRSTKLEDSAMYFCAVTARTSGSGTQYFGPGTRLTVL.